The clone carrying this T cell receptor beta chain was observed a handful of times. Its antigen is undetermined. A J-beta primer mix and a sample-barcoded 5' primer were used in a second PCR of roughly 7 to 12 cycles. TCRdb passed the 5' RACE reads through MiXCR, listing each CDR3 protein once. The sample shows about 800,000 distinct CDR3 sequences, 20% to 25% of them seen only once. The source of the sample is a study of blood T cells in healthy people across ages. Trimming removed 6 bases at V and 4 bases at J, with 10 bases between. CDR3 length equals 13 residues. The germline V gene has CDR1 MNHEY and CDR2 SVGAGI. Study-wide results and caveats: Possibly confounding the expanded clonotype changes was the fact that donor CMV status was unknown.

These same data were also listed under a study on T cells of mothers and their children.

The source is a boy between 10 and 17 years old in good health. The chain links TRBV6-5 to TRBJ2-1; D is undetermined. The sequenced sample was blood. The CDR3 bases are TGTGCCAGCAGGACGATATTATACAATGAGCAGTTCTTC. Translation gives CASRTILYNEQFF.